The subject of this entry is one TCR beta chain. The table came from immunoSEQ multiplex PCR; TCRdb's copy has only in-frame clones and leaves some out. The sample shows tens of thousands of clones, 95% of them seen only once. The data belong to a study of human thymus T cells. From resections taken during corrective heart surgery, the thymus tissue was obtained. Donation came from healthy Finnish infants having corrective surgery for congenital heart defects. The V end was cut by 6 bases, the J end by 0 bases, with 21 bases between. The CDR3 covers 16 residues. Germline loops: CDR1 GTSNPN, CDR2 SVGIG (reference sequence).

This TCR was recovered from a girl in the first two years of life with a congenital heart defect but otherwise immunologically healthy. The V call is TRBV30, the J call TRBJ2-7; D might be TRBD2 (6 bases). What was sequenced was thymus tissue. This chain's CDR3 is CACRRLRWDFSYEQYF. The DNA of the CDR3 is TGTGCCTGTAGGAGACTCCGCTGGGACTTCTCCTACGAGCAGTACTTC.